The clone carrying this TCR beta chain was recorded at least ten times. Its antigen is unknown. Each single cDNA molecule received a unique molecular identifier. Each CDR3 protein is one row after TCRdb ran MiXCR on the 5' RACE reads. Found here are under 80,000 distinct CDR3 sequences, 10% to 15% of them singletons; the top ten hold around 4.6%. V was pared by 2 bases and J by 4 bases, with 11 bases between. The germline V gene encodes CDR1 WNHNN and CDR2 SYGVQD (reference sequence). The CDR3 totals 14 residues. The sample is drawn from a study of early T cells in non-severe SARS-CoV-2 infection. Study-level information: Chains were unpaired, as sequencing was done on bulk RNA from unsorted whole blood. Findings and limits, study-wide: Matching against VDJdb likely underestimated virus-specific expansions, favoring anti-spike CD8.

Sequencing used whole blood. The TCR comes from an adult who was a healthcare worker with PCR-confirmed SARS-CoV-2 infection or an uninfected control (not recorded which). J is TRBJ2-5 and V is TRBV10-1, with D maybe TRBD2 (7 bases). CDR3 protein: CASSEAGARETQYF. The CDR3 DNA is TGCGCCAGCAGTGAGGCGGGGGCAAGAGAGACCCAGTACTTC.